Below, 27 T cell receptor beta chains from the same sample are listed, as sequenced in a study of cytomegalovirus exposure and HLA in healthy donors. The primer mix had 60 Vbeta and 13 Jbeta primers. The data were produced by immunoSEQ multiplex PCR, yet TCRdb's version contains in-frame clones alone and is incomplete. This sample carries approximately 180,000 clones, about three quarters of them seen once, and the ten largest clones take around 1%. Sequencing was performed on PBMCs. These TCRs come from a woman in her forties in good health and CMV-seronegative.

V is TRBV5-4 and J is TRBJ2-1, with unresolved D. From germline, CDR1 is SGHNT and CDR2 YYREEE (reference sequence). V was trimmed by 0 bases and J by 8 bases, leaving 18 bases between them. The CDR3 sequence is 16 residues long. CDR3 bases: TGTGCCAGCAGCTTGGATCTCCGATCAAGCAGCGATGAGCAGTTCTTC. Its translation is CASSLDLRSSSDEQFF.

The chain links TRBV18 to TRBJ1-2; the D gene is possibly TRBD1 (5 bases). Trimming cost V 1 base and J 5 bases, with 8 bases left between them. The CDR3 is made up of 13 amino acids. Germline CDR1 and CDR2: KGHSH and LQKENI. This chain's CDR3 is CASSPQTEYGYTF. CDR3 bases: TGTGCCAGCTCACCACAGACAGAGTATGGCTACACCTTC.

The chain is built from TRBV27 and TRBJ2-7, with TRBD2 identical over 7 bases. J gave up 6 bases and V 5 bases, and 7 bases lay outside the gene matches. This CDR3 is 13 amino acids long. Germline values: CDR1 MNHEY, CDR2 SMNVEV (reference sequence). CDR3 sequence reads: CASSPATGGEQYV. CDR3 DNA: TGTGCCAGCAGTCCTGCGACGGGGGGCGAGCAGTACGTC.

The chain has TRBV11-2 and TRBJ2-7; D call uncertain. The CDR3 totals 12 residues. Trimming took 5 bases from V and 2 from J, leaving 7 bases between them. Germline V gene data show CDR1 as SGHAT and CDR2 as FQNNGV. This CDR3 reads CASSRRAYEQYF. Here the CDR3 DNA reads TGTGCCAGCAGCCGACGGGCCTACGAGCAGTACTTC.

V gene TRBV11-3 combines with J gene TRBJ1-1; 7 bases map to TRBD1. CDR1 SGHNT and CDR2 YENEEA come from the germline V gene. CDR3 length: 17 amino acids. V dropped 5 bases and J dropped 1; count of bases not matched to a gene: 13. This CDR3 is CASSPLLHRGQNTEAFF. In DNA, the CDR3 is TGTGCCAGCAGCCCACTTCTTCACAGGGGCCAGAACACTGAAGCTTTCTTT.

In its sample, this clone was seen a few times. The chain couples TRBV7-9 to TRBJ2-7; TRBD2 aligns across 9 bases. The CDR3 loop spans 16 amino acids. V lost 0 bases, J lost 3 bases, and 6 bases stayed unmatched. CDR1 SEHNR and CDR2 FQNEAQ come from the germline V gene (reference sequence). CDR3 nucleotides: TGTGCCAGCAGCTTAGCGGATGCGGGAGGGTACTACGAGCAGTACGTC. Translating it yields CASSLADAGGYYEQYV.

The chain is built from TRBV19 and TRBJ2-7; D may be TRBD1 (6 bases). This CDR3 is built from 13 residues. Trimming removed 6 bases from V and 6 bases from J, with 15 bases in between. CDR1 and CDR2 (germline): LNHDA, SQIVND (reference sequence). CDR3 nucleotide sequence: TGTGCCAGTAGAAATACAGGGCTGGGCGAGCAGTACTTC. Residues: CASRNTGLGEQYF.

The chain links TRBV6-5 to TRBJ1-6, with D possibly TRBD1 on 6 matching bases. Looked up from germline, CDR1 is MNHEY and CDR2 is SVGAGI. This CDR3 region has 15 residues. Trimming shortened V by 6 bases and J by 6 bases, and 15 bases separated the two germline ends. CDR3: CASSSGQPGNSPLHF. The CDR3 DNA is TGTGCCAGCAGCAGTGGACAGCCCGGTAATTCACCCCTCCACTTT.

This rearrangement joins TRBV7-2 to TRBJ2-3; D remains unclear. V dropped 3 bases and J dropped 2 bases, with 6 bases sitting between them. Looked up from germline, CDR1 is SGHTA and CDR2 is FQGNSA. The CDR3 spans 13 residues. CDR3 protein: CASSLEPTDTQYF. The CDR3 DNA follows: TGTGCCAGCAGCTTGGAGCCCACAGATACGCAGTATTTT. The variable domain in full, completed from reference TRBV7-2 and TRBJ2-3, reads GAGVSQSPSNKVTEKGKDVELRCDPISGHTALYWYRQSLGQGLEFLIYFQGNSAPDKSGLPSDRFSAERTGGSVSTLTIQRTQQEDSAVYLCASSLEPTDTQYFGPGTRLTVL.

For the CDR3, the DNA is TGTGCCAGCAGTTCCCCGGGACATGGCCGCTCTGGGGCCAACGTCCTGACTTTC. Translation: CASSSPGHGRSGANVLTF. The chain has TRBV27 and TRBJ2-6, with D tentatively TRBD1 (6 bases). Germline CDR1 is MNHEY and CDR2 is SMNVEV (reference sequence). This CDR3 region has 18 residues. Trimming took 4 bases from V and 0 from J, leaving 16 bases between them.

The V gene is TRBV6-1, the J gene TRBJ2-7; the D gene is possibly TRBD2 (6 bases). The CDR3 loop spans 14 amino acids. The germline CDR1 and CDR2 sequences are MNHNS and SASEGT. Trimming took off 6 bases at V and 7 bases at J, with 19 bases between the two ends. CDR3 region: CASRARGTDWEQYV. In DNA form, the CDR3 reads TGTGCCAGCAGGGCCCGAGGGACTGATTGGGAGCAGTACGTC.

The chain links TRBV5-8 to TRBJ1-2, with D perhaps TRBD1 (5 bases). The V gene's germline CDR1 is SGHTS and CDR2 YDEGEE. The CDR3 is 14 amino acids. Deletions cut 4 bases from V and 4 bases from J, with 14 bases between. CDR3 protein: CASSPETARYGYTF. DNA for the CDR3: TGTGCCAGCAGCCCAGAGACAGCCCGCTATGGCTACACCTTC.

A word on this clone: One end of the junction fails to match germline, which may point to a read error. CDR3 bases: TGTGCCGGCAGTGAATACCTGTCAGGGCGATCTGGCTACACCTTC. It yields the protein CAGSEYLSGRSGYTF. The rearrangement joins TRBV25-1 to TRBJ1-2; D might be TRBD1 (5 bases). The V gene's germline CDR1 is MGHDK and CDR2 SYGVNS. The CDR3 contains 15 residues.

The DNA of the CDR3 is TGTGCCAGCTCACTCCAGTCGGGGGGCGCGAGTGAAAAACTGTTTTTT. Its protein product is CASSLQSGGASEKLFF. The chain couples TRBV18 to TRBJ1-4; D is possibly TRBD1 (6 bases). Looked up from germline, CDR1 is KGHSH and CDR2 is LQKENI. This CDR3 region has 16 residues. V gave up 4 bases and J gave up 7 bases, with 19 bases separating them.

This clone was counted a single time. The chain has TRBV4-2 and TRBJ1-4; possibly TRBD1 for D (5 bases). V lost 4 bases, J lost 8 bases, and 17 bases lay in between. Per the germline V gene, CDR1 is LGHNA and CDR2 is YNFKEQ. The CDR3 extends over 15 amino acids. The CDR3 sequence: CASSLQPGLREKLFF. The CDR3 bases are TGTGCCAGCAGCCTTCAACCGGGACTGAGGGAAAAACTGTTTTTT.

This clone was counted a single time. The chain combines TRBV5-6 with TRBJ2-7, with a weak D call TRBD2 (7 bases). Germline loops: CDR1 SGHDT, CDR2 YYEEEE. The CDR3 length is 18 residues. V dropped 0 bases and J dropped 6 bases, with 25 bases sitting between them. CDR3 nucleotide sequence: TGTGCCAGCAGCTTGGCAGGATCCCGGGGGGCGATAATTGGCGAGCAGTACGTC. Protein product: CASSLAGSRGAIIGEQYV.

J is TRBJ2-3 and V is TRBV28, with 7 bases lining up with TRBD2. In germline, CDR1 is MDHEN, CDR2 SYDVKM. The CDR3 totals 14 residues. Trimming removed 3 bases from V and 7 bases from J; junction bases left unmatched: 7. The CDR3 DNA follows: TGTGCCAGCAGTTTGGGCGGGAGTCGGAATACGCAGTATTTT. This codes for CASSLGGSRNTQYF.

Points on this clone: No conserved phenylalanine or tryptophan ends this CDR3, so it is likely a read error. No DNA is shown, since the ends of the CDR3 on it are uncertain; the CDR3 is the one TCRdb lists. The chain couples TRBV2 to TRBJ1-2; the table's D call of TRBD1 was not tested on the DNA. The CDR3 length is 12 residues, termini included. Germline CDR1 SNHLY, CDR2 FYNNEI. CDR3 loop: CASSPGQALKGL.

The chain couples TRBV27 to TRBJ1-1, with 7 bases fitting TRBD1. CDR1 is MNHEY, CDR2 SMNVEV, per germline (reference sequence). Trimming removed 6 bases from V and 1 base from J; junction bases left unmatched: 2. This CDR3 is built from 13 residues. The CDR3 region has the DNA TGTGCCAGCAGGTACAGGGGGAACACTGAAGCTTTCTTT. It translates to CASRYRGNTEAFF.

On this clone: This specimen includes other DNA sequences encoding the same CDR3. The rearrangement uses TRBV18 and TRBJ1-2, with a weak D call TRBD1 (6 bases). The CDR3 totals 16 residues. The germline CDR1 and CDR2 sequences are KGHSH and LQKENI. Between the trimmed V and J ends, which lost 2 bases and 6 bases, there was a span of 19 bases. CDR3 sequence reads: CASSPVAGVQVHGYTF. The CDR3 coding sequence is TGTGCCAGCTCACCAGTCGCAGGGGTACAGGTGCATGGCTACACCTTC.

The chain joins TRBV29-1 to TRBJ1-1; D is unclear. CDR3 length: 13 residues. Germline V lookup: CDR1 SQVTM, CDR2 ANQGSEA. The V and J ends lost 1 base and 3 bases respectively, with 9 bases between them. CDR3 residues: CSVEGNSYTEAFF. The CDR3 nucleotides are TGCAGCGTTGAAGGAAACAGTTACACTGAAGCTTTCTTT.

V usage is TRBV19 and J usage is TRBJ1-2; no definite D call. Trimming shortened V by 4 bases and J by 7 bases, and 16 bases separated the two germline ends. CDR3 length: 14 amino acids. The germline CDR1 and CDR2 sequences are LNHDA and SQIVND (reference sequence). The CDR3 DNA sequence: TGTGCCAGTAGTAGAGAGATCACCGCTACTGGCTACACCTTC. The encoded protein is CASSREITATGYTF.

This clone was recorded only once. The chain uses TRBV5-4 and TRBJ1-2, with 8 positions matching TRBD1. Per germline, CDR1 SGHNT and CDR2 YYREEE (reference sequence). V gave up 9 bases and J gave up 2 bases; unmatched junction bases: 12. The CDR3 has 15 amino acids. The CDR3 DNA reads TGTGCCATTAAGGGTCAGGGGGCGAAGAACTATGGCTACACCTTC. Residues: CAIKGQGAKNYGYTF.

The V and J genes are TRBV7-9 and TRBJ2-2; 8 nucleotides match TRBD2. The germline V gene encodes CDR1 SEHNR and CDR2 FQNEAQ (reference sequence). With 2 bases clipped from V and 4 bases from J, the junction kept 3 bases outside the gene matches. CDR3 length equals 15 residues. This CDR3 reads CASSLLAGGTGELFF. CDR3 in DNA: TGTGCCAGCAGCTTACTTGCGGGGGGCACCGGGGAGCTGTTTTTT.

This clone was detected once. Here the CDR3 DNA reads TGTGCCTGGAGTATCCTAAAGGGACATTATAGCGAGCAGTACTTC. Protein: CAWSILKGHYSEQYF. The V call is TRBV30, the J call TRBJ2-7; tentatively, D is TRBD1 (6 bases). CDR3 length equals 15 residues. Germline lookup yields CDR1 GTSNPN and CDR2 SVGIG (reference sequence). V gave up 2 bases and J gave up 6 bases, with 20 bases separating them.

V gene TRBV18 combines with J gene TRBJ1-5; 10 nucleotides align to TRBD1. The CDR3 covers 16 residues. V was clipped by 6 bases and J by 5 bases; unmatched bases: 10. Germline CDR1 KGHSH, CDR2 LQKENI. CDR3 nucleotides: TGTGCCAGCTCCCCCAGGCCCGGGACAGGGGATCAGCCCCAGCATTTT. This codes for CASSPRPGTGDQPQHF. The full variable domain, in which reference TRBV18 and TRBJ1-5 provide the parts outside the CDR3, is NAGVMQNPRHLVRRRGQEARLRCSPMKGHSHVYWYRQLPEEGLKFMVYLQKENIIDESGMPKERFSAEFPKEGPSILRIQQVVRGDSAAYFCASSPRPGTGDQPQHFGDGTRLSIL.

This sequence joins TRBV21-1 and TRBJ2-3; no check of the table's D call, TRBD2, against the DNA was made. TRBV21-1 is a recognized pseudogene. This CDR3 is built from 17 residues. CDR3 amino acids: CASRNKGKRETRDTQYF. The CDR3 DNA reads TGTGCCAGCAGGAACAAGGGCAAGCGGGAGACTCGAGATACGCAGTATTTT.